This T cell receptor (beta chain) came from a study of blood T cells in healthy people across ages. PCR was performed a second time for roughly 7 to 11 cycles using a sample-barcoded 5' primer and a J-beta primer mix. TCRdb reanalysed the 5' RACE reads using MiXCR and keeps one entry per CDR3 protein. The table shows 790,000 or so distinct CDR3 sequences, with approximately 60% occurring only once. Individuals who donated were healthy Caucasians from Russia aged roughly 6 to 95. Each sample gave at least 6.5 million isolated PBMCs. Study-wide points: Donor CMV status was unknown, possibly confounding expanded clonotype changes.

Losses at the gene ends were 4 bases for V and 7 bases for J; bases not matched to a gene: 16. Germline V gives CDR1 LGHDT, CDR2 YNNKEL (reference sequence). This CDR3 spans 16 amino acids. Turning to this clonotype: Its antigen remains unidentified.

The J gene is TRBJ2-7, the V gene TRBV3-1, with 7 bases aligning to TRBD2. The TCR comes from a man in his forties in good health. Material: blood. In DNA form, the CDR3 reads TGTGCCAGCAGCCCCTTAGCCGCGGGAGCGGAAAATGAGCAGTACTTC. It encodes CASSPLAAGAENEQYF.